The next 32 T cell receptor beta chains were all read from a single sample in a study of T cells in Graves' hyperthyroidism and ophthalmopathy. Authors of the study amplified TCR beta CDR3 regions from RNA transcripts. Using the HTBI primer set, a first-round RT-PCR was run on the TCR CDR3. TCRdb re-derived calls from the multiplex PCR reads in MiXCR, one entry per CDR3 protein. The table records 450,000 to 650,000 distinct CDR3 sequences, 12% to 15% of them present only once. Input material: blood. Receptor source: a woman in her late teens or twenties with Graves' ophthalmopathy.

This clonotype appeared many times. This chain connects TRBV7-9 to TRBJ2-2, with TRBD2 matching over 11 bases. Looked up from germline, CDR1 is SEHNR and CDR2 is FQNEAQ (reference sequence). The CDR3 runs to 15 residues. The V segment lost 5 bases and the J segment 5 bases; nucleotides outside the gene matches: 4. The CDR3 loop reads CASSELAGVTGELFF. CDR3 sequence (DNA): TGTGCCAGCAGCGAACTAGCGGGAGTTACCGGGGAGCTGTTTTTT.

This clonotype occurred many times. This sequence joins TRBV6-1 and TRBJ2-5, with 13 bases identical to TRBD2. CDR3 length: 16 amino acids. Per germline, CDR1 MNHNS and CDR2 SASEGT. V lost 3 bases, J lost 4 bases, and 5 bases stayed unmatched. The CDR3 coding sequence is TGTGCCAGCAGTGACGGGACTAGCGGGAAAGGAGAGACCCAGTACTTC. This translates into CASSDGTSGKGETQYF.

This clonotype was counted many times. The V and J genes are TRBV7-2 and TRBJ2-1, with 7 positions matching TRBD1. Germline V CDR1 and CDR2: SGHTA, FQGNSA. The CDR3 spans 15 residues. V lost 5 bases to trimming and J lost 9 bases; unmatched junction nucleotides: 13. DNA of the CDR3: TGTGCCAGCAGCGGCGCCCAATCGACAGGGACTGAGCAGTTCTTC. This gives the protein CASSGAQSTGTEQFF.

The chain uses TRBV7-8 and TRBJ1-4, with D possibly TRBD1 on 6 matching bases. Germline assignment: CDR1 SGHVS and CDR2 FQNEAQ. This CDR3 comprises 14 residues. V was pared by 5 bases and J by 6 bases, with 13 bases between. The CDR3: CASSPGARDEKLFF. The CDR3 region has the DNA TGTGCCAGCAGCCCAGGGGCCCGGGATGAAAAACTGTTTTTT.

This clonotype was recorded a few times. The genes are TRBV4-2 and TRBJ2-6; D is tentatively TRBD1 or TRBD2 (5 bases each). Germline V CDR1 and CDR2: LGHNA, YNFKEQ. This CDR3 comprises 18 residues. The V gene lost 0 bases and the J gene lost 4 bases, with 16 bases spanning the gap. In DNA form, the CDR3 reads TGTGCCAGCAGCCAAGATCGGAGTACGGGGCGGGGGGCCAACGTCCTGACTTTC. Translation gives CASSQDRSTGRGANVLTF.

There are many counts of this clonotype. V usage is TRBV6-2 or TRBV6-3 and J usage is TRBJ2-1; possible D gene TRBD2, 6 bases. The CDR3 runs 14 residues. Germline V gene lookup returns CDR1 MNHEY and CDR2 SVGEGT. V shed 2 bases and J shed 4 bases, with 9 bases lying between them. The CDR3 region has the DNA TGTGCCAGCAGTTACGGGACTCTTTACAATGAGCAGTTCTTC. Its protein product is CASSYGTLYNEQFF.

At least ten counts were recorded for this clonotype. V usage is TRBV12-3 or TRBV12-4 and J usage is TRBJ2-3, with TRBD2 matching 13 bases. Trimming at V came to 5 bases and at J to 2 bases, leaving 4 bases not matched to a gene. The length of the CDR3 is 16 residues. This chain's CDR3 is CASSPGLAGITDTQYF. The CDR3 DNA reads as TGTGCCAGCAGTCCGGGACTAGCGGGAATCACAGATACGCAGTATTTT.

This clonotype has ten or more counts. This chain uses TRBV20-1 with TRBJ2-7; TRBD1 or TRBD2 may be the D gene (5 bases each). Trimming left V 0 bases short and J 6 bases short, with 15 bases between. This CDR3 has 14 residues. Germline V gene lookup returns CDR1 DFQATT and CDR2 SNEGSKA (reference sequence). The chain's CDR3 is CSAREVRESREQYF. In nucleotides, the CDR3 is TGCAGTGCTAGAGAAGTCAGGGAGTCGCGCGAGCAGTACTTC.

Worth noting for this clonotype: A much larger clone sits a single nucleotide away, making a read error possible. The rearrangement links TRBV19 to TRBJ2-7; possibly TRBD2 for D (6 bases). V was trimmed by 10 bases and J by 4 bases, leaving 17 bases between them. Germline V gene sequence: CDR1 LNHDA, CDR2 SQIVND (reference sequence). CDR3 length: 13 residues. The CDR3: CATQRDGGYEQYF. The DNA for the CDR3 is TGTGCCACTCAACGGGACGGGGGTTACGAGCAGTACTTC.

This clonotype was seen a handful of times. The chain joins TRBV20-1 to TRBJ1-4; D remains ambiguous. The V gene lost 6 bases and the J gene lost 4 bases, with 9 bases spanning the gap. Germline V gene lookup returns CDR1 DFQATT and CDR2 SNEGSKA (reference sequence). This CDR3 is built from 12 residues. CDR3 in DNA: TGCAGTGCCCCCGGGGATAATGAAAAACTGTTTTTT. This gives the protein CSAPGDNEKLFF.

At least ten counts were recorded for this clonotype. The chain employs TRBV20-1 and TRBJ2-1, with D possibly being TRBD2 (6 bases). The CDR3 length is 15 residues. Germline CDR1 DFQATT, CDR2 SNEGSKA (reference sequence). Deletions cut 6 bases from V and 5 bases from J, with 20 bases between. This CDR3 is CSAPPFAGFDNEQFF. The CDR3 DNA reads TGCAGTGCCCCTCCCTTTGCGGGGTTTGACAATGAGCAGTTCTTC.

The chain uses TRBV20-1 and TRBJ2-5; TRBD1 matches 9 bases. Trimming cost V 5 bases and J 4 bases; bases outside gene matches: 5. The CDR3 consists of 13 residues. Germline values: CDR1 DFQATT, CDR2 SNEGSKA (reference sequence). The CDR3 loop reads CSAGLTGGETQYF. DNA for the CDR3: TGCAGTGCTGGACTGACAGGGGGAGAGACCCAGTACTTC.

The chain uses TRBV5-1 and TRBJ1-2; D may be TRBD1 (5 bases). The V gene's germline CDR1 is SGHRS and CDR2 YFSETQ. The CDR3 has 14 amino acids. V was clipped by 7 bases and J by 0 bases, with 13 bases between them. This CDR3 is CASRGGGANYGYTF. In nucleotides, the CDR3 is TGCGCCAGCCGTGGCGGAGGGGCTAACTATGGCTACACCTTC.

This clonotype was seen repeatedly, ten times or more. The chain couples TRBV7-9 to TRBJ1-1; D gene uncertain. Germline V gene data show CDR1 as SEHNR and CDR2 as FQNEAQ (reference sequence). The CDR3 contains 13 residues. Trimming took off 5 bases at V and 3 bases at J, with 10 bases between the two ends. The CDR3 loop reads CASSRRMDTEAFF. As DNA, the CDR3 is TGTGCCAGCAGCCGCAGGATGGACACTGAAGCTTTCTTT.

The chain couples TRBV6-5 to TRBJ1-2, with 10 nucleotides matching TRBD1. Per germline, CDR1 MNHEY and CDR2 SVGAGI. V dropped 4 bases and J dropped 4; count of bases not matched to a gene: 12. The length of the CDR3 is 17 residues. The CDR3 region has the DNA TGTGCCAGCAGTTCCGCCCGGACAGGGGGGCGGCCCTATGGCTACACCTTC. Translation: CASSSARTGGRPYGYTF.

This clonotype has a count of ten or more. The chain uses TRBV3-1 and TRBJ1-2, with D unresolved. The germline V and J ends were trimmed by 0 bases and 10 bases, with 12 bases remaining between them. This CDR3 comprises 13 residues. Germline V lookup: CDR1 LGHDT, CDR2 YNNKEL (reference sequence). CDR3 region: CASSQDTNGDYTF. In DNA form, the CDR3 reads TGTGCCAGCAGCCAAGATACTAACGGAGACTACACCTTC.

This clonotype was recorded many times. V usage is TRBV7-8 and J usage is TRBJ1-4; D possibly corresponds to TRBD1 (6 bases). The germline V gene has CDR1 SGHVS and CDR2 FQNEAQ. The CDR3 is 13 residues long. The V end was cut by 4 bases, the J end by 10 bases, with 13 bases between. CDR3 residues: CASSSRQDGKLFF. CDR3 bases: TGTGCCAGCAGCTCCCGACAGGACGGAAAACTGTTTTTT.

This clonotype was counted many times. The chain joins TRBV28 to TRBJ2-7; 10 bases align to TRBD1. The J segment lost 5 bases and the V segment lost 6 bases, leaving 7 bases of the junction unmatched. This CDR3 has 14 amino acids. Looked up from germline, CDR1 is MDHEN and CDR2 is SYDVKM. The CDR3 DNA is TGTGCCAGCAGCCTGGGACAGGGGTATGACGAGCAGTACTTC. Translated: CASSLGQGYDEQYF.

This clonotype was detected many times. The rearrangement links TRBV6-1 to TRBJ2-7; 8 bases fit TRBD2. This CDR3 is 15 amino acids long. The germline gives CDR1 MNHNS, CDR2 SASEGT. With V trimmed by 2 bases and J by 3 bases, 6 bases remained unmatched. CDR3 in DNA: TGTGCCAGCAGTGAACGAGCGGGGGAGGGCTACGAGCAGTACTTC. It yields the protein CASSERAGEGYEQYF.

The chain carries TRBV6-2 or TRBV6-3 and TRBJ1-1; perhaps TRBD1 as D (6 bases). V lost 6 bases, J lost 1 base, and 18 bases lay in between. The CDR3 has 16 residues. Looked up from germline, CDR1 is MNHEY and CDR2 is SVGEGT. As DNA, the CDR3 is TGTGCCAGCAGCAGAACGGCGGGGGCAGAGAACACTGAAGCTTTCTTT. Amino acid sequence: CASSRTAGAENTEAFF.

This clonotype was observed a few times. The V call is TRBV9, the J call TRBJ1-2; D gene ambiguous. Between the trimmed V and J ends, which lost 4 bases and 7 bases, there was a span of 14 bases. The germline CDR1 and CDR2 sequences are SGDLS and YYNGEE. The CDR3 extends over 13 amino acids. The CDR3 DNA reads TGTGCCAGCAGCTCCCGGAGGAGGGTTGGCTACACCTTC. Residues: CASSSRRRVGYTF.

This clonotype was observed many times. In nucleotides, the CDR3 is TGCAGTGCTAGTAACTCCGGACTAGCGGGAGAGGAGACCCAGTACTTC. Translation gives CSASNSGLAGEETQYF. The rearrangement links TRBV20-1 to TRBJ2-5; 13 positions agree with TRBD2. Germline assignment: CDR1 DFQATT and CDR2 SNEGSKA (reference sequence). The CDR3 runs 16 residues. The trim removed 3 bases at V and 5 bases at J, leaving 9 bases unmatched.

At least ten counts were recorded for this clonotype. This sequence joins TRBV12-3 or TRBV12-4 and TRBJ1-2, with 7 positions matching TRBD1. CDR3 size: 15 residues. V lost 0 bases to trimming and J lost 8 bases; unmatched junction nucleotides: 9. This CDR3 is CASSLARAGGTGYTF. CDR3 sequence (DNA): TGTGCCAGCAGTTTAGCGCGGGCAGGGGGAACGGGCTACACCTTC.

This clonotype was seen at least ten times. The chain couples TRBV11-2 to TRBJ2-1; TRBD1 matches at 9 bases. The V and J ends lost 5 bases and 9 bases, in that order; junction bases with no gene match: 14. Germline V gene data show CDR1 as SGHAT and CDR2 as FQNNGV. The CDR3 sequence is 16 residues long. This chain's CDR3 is CASSPGPGQGLSEQFF. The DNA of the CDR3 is TGTGCCAGCAGCCCCGGACCGGGACAGGGTTTGAGTGAGCAGTTCTTC. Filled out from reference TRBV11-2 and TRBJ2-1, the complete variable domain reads EAGVAQSPRYKIIEKRQSVAFWCNPISGHATLYWYQQILGQGPKLLIQFQNNGVVDDSQLPKDRFSAERLKGVDSTLKIQPAKLEDSAVYLCASSPGPGQGLSEQFFGPGTRLTVL.

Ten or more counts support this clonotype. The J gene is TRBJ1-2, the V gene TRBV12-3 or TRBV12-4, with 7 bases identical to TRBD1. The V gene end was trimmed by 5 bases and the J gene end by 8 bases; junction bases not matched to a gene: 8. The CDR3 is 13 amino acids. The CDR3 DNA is TGTGCCAGCAGTCGTCGACAGGGAGACGGCTACACCTTC. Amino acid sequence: CASSRRQGDGYTF.

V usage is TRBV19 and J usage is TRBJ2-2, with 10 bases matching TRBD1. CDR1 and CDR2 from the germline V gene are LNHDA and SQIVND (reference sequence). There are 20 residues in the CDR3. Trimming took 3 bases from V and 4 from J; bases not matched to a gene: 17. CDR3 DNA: TGTGCCAGTAGTATGGAGGGGACAGGGGAAAAAACCCGGGTCACCGGGGAGCTGTTTTTT. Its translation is CASSMEGTGEKTRVTGELFF.

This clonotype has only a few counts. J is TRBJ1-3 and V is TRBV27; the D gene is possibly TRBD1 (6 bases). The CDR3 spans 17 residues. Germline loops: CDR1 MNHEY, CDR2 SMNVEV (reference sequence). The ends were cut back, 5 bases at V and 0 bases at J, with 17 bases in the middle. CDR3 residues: CASSPQQGRSSGNTIYF. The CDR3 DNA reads TGTGCCAGCAGTCCCCAACAGGGAAGGAGCTCTGGAAACACCATATATTTT.

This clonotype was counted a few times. This CDR3 is CASSPGLAENNEQFF. In DNA form, the CDR3 reads TGTGCCAGCAGTCCGGGACTAGCGGAGAACAATGAGCAGTTCTTC. The chain uses TRBV2 and TRBJ2-1; 11 positions match TRBD2. The CDR3 contains 15 residues. The V gene end was trimmed by 5 bases and the J gene end by 5 bases; junction bases not matched to a gene: 5. Germline lookup yields CDR1 SNHLY and CDR2 FYNNEI.

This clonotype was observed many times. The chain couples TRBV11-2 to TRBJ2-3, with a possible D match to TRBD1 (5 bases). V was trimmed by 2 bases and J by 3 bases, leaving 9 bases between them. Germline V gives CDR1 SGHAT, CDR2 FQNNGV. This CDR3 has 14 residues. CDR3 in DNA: TGTGCCAGCAGCTTAACCAGGGCGACAGATACGCAGTATTTT. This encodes CASSLTRATDTQYF. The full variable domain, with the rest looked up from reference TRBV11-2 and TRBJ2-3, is EAGVAQSPRYKIIEKRQSVAFWCNPISGHATLYWYQQILGQGPKLLIQFQNNGVVDDSQLPKDRFSAERLKGVDSTLKIQPAKLEDSAVYLCASSLTRATDTQYFGPGTRLTVL.

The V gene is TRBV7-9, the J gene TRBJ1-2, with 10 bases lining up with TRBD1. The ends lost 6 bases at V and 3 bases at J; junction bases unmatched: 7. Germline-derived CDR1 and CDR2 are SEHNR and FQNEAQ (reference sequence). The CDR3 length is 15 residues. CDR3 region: CASSGRTGGDYGYTF. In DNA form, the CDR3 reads TGTGCCAGCAGTGGTCGGACAGGGGGGGACTATGGCTACACCTTC.

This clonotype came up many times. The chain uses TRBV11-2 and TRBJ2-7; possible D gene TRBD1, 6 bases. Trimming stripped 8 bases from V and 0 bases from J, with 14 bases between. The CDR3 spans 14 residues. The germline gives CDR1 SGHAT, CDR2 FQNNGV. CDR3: CASGRGHSSYEQYF. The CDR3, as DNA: TGTGCCAGCGGCAGGGGTCACAGCTCCTACGAGCAGTACTTC.

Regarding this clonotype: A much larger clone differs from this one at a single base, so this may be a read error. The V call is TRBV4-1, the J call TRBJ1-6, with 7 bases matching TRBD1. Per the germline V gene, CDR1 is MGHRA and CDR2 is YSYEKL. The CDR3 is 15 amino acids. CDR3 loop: CASSQAGTVYSPPHF. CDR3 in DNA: TGCGCCAGCAGCCAAGCAGGGACAGTTTATTCACCCCCCCACTTT.